This T cell receptor (beta chain) was obtained from a study of identical twins. Germline values: CDR1 SGHVS, CDR2 FQNEAQ. This CDR3 is 17 amino acids long. Trimming stripped 2 bases from V and 0 bases from J, with 11 bases between. One entry per CDR3 protein results from TCRdb running MiXCR on the 5' RACE reads. The sample lists approximately 220,000 distinct CDR3 sequences; approximately 7.9% were seen once. The sample was also linked to a second study, of yellow fever vaccine responses in identical twins.

The receptor was isolated from a woman in her late teens or twenties in good health. The chain uses TRBV7-8 and TRBJ2-6; D remains unclear. Sequenced sample: CD8+ T cells sorted from blood. The CDR3 sequence: CASSLFGTNSGANVLTF. The CDR3 bases are TGTGCCAGCAGCTTATTCGGCACCAACTCTGGGGCCAACGTCCTGACTTTC.